This T cell receptor (beta chain) was captured in a study of cytomegalovirus exposure and HLA in healthy donors. Study-level results: A later analysis linked a missense DCLRE1C variant to TCR beta V- and J-gene trimming. In a later analysis, DRB1 alleles had the most associated TCRs; HLA-C alleles the fewest. An analysis done earlier found most TCR beta V segments productive about 87% or about 30% of the time. The authors reported that TCR beta sequences could predict HLA-A and HLA-B alleles. These predictions were accurate for most subjects in the first cohort.

Trimming pared 8 bases from V and 2 bases from J, leaving 19 bases between. The germline CDR1 and CDR2 sequences are MNHNS and SASEGT. The CDR3 has 15 residues. For this clone: Antigen: not known.

The PCR employed 60 Vbeta primers together with 13 Jbeta primers. Assay used: immunoSEQ multiplex PCR; TCRdb lists only in-frame clones, some missing. The sample lists 150,000 to 200,000 clones; 82% were seen once. J is TRBJ2-7 and V is TRBV6-1; a possible D gene is TRBD2 (5 bases). The clonotype comes from a middle-aged man in good health and CMV-seronegative. The specimen was PBMCs. The chain's CDR3 is CASGDRGLATYEQYF. The CDR3 DNA reads as TGTGCCAGCGGAGACCGAGGGCTAGCCACCTACGAGCAGTACTTC.